These T cell receptor beta chains were read from a single sample in a study of cytomegalovirus exposure and HLA in healthy donors. Repertoires were generated with immunoSEQ multiplex PCR, while TCRdb's copy carries only in-frame clones and drops some. The profile shows approximately 100,000 clones, roughly 70% of them singletons. Sequenced sample: PBMCs. Every receptor here comes from a man aged 35 to 55 in good health and CMV-seropositive. The CDR3 runs from the conserved cysteine through the conserved F or W. Fields, in order: CDR3 DNA, CDR3 protein, V gene, D gene, clone size, J gene. D genes are given only for firm matches. Expanded clones are given a class, and other clones once, few, many or no size at all.

DNA: TGTGCCTTCCGGGACAGCTCCTACGAGCAGTACTTC
CDR3: CAFRDSSYEQYF
V: TRBV6-1
D: TRBD1
size: -
J: TRBJ2-7

DNA: TGCAGCGTCGCGACGTTCGGGAACTATGGCTACACCTTC
CDR3: CSVATFGNYGYTF
V: TRBV29-1
D: -
size: -
J: TRBJ1-2

DNA: TGTGCCAGCAGTTTATCGAGTACTAACTATGGCTACACCTTC
CDR3: CASSLSSTNYGYTF
V: TRBV27
D: -
size: -
J: TRBJ1-2

DNA: TGTGCCAGCAGCAGAACCGGGACAGGCTACAATGAGCAGTTCTTC
CDR3: CASSRTGTGYNEQFF
V: TRBV7-2
D: TRBD1
size: -
J: TRBJ2-1

DNA: TGTGCCAGCAGTCCCTCCGTTCAGGGGATCTATGGCTACACCTTC
CDR3: CASSPSVQGIYGYTF
V: TRBV6-4
D: -
size: few
J: TRBJ1-2

DNA: TGTGCCAGCAGCTTGGGGCCGGGACAGGGCCCCGAAGCTTTCTTT
CDR3: CASSLGPGQGPEAFF
V: TRBV7-8
D: TRBD1
size: -
J: TRBJ1-1

DNA: TGTGCCAGTAGTGACCGGCGGGGACTAAGGTCGACCGGGGAGCTGTTTTTT
CDR3: CASSDRRGLRSTGELFF
V: TRBV19
D: TRBD2
size: once
J: TRBJ2-2

DNA: TGCGCCAGCAGCCTAAACGGGGGAGGGTCGTACAATGAGCAGTTCTTC
CDR3: CASSLNGGGSYNEQFF
V: TRBV4-3
D: TRBD2
size: few
J: TRBJ2-1

DNA: TGTGCCAGCAGCCAGTTGGGGGGGGAGCCTGAAGGCACTGAAGCTTTCTTT
CDR3: CASSQLGGEPEGTEAFF
V: TRBV7-2
D: -
size: -
J: TRBJ1-1

DNA: TGTGCCAGCAGCTTAGGCCAGGGGGCGAGAACTAATGAAAAACTGTTTTTT
CDR3: CASSLGQGARTNEKLFF
V: TRBV7-8
D: TRBD1
size: -
J: TRBJ1-4

DNA: TGTGCCTGGAGTGTACAGGGATTTGGGGGCTACACCTTC
CDR3: CAWSVQGFGGYTF
V: TRBV30
D: -
size: -
J: TRBJ1-2

DNA: TGCGCCAGCAGCCAAGATACGGGACTAGCGGGAGGGAGTGAGCAGTACTTC
CDR3: CASSQDTGLAGGSEQYF
V: TRBV4-1
D: TRBD2
size: few
J: TRBJ2-7

DNA: TGTGCCATCAGGACTAGCGGGACCCATGAGCAGTTCTTC
CDR3: CAIRTSGTHEQFF
V: TRBV10-3
D: TRBD2
size: -
J: TRBJ2-1

DNA: TGTGCCAGCAGTGAAACAGAGGCGGGGGAGCAGTACTTC
CDR3: CASSETEAGEQYF
V: TRBV28
D: -
size: few
J: TRBJ2-7

DNA: TGTGCCAGTAGTATATGGGGACAGGGGGCGGGAGAGACCCAGTACTTC
CDR3: CASSIWGQGAGETQYF
V: TRBV19
D: TRBD1
size: -
J: TRBJ2-5

DNA: TGTGCCAGCTCACTCCAACCCCGACAGGGGGCGGCTAATGAAAAACTGTTTTTT
CDR3: CASSLQPRQGAANEKLFF
V: TRBV18
D: TRBD1
size: -
J: TRBJ1-4

DNA: TGCGCCAGCAGCCAGGAGGGGGGGTTACAGGTTAGCAATCAGCCCCAGCATTTT
CDR3: CASSQEGGLQVSNQPQHF
V: TRBV4-1
D: -
size: -
J: TRBJ1-5

DNA: TGTGCCAGCAGCTTGACCCGAGTAGACACTGAAGCTTTCTTT
CDR3: CASSLTRVDTEAFF
V: TRBV5-6
D: -
size: -
J: TRBJ1-1

DNA: TGTGCCAGCAGCTTAAGGGGGGTGGGCCGTAGCACTGAAGCTTTCTTT
CDR3: CASSLRGVGRSTEAFF
V: TRBV7-3
D: -
size: -
J: TRBJ1-1

DNA: TGTGCCAGCTCACCTAGCTCTGGGGCCAACGTCCTGACTTTC
CDR3: CASSPSSGANVLTF
V: TRBV18
D: -
size: few
J: TRBJ2-6

DNA: TGCGCCAGCAGCTTCGACAGGGGAGGGACTGAAGCTTTCTTT
CDR3: CASSFDRGGTEAFF
V: TRBV5-1
D: TRBD1
size: -
J: TRBJ1-1

DNA: TGTGCCAGTAGTCCCGGACTAGAAGGAGAAAAACTGTTTTTT
CDR3: CASSPGLEGEKLFF
V: TRBV19
D: -
size: -
J: TRBJ1-4

DNA: TGTGCCTGGAGCGGCGCGGGTACTGAAGCTTTCTTT
CDR3: CAWSGAGTEAFF
V: TRBV30
D: -
size: -
J: TRBJ1-1

DNA: TGCGCCAGCAGCCAAGACATTAACTATGGCTACACCTTC
CDR3: CASSQDINYGYTF
V: TRBV4-1
D: -
size: -
J: TRBJ1-2

DNA: TGTGCCAGCAGCCAACAGGGATTGGGAAGCAATCAGCCCCAGCATTTT
CDR3: CASSQQGLGSNQPQHF
V: TRBV5-4
D: -
size: once
J: TRBJ1-5

DNA: TGCGCCAGCAGCCAAGGGGAGGGGGGTAGCAATCAGCCCCAGCATTTT
CDR3: CASSQGEGGSNQPQHF
V: TRBV4-1
D: -
size: -
J: TRBJ1-5

DNA: TGTGCCAGCAGCTCCTTTCGCGGAGACTATGGCTACACCTTC
CDR3: CASSSFRGDYGYTF
V: TRBV5-4
D: -
size: once
J: TRBJ1-2

DNA: TGTGCCACCGCGACAGGGGAAGAGACCCAGTACTTC
CDR3: CATATGEETQYF
V: TRBV6-6
D: TRBD1
size: -
J: TRBJ2-5

DNA: TGTGCCAGCAGCCCCCGGACTAGCTCCTACAATGAGCAGTTCTTC
CDR3: CASSPRTSSYNEQFF
V: TRBV7-8
D: TRBD2
size: -
J: TRBJ2-1

DNA: TGTGCCAGCAGCCACGGACTAGCGGGAGAAAATGAGCAGTTCTTC
CDR3: CASSHGLAGENEQFF
V: TRBV11-3
D: TRBD2
size: -
J: TRBJ2-1

DNA: TGCGCCAGCAGCCAAGATCGTGGCGGAATGAACACTGAAGCTTTCTTT
CDR3: CASSQDRGGMNTEAFF
V: TRBV4-3
D: -
size: few
J: TRBJ1-1

DNA: TGTGCCAGCAGCTTGACAGGGAGCTCTGGAAACACCATATATTTT
CDR3: CASSLTGSSGNTIYF
V: TRBV11-2
D: TRBD1
size: -
J: TRBJ1-3

DNA: TGCGCCAGCAGCGTTCACGCCGGGACAGGGTCTAACTATGGCTACACCTTC
CDR3: CASSVHAGTGSNYGYTF
V: TRBV5-1
D: TRBD1
size: -
J: TRBJ1-2

DNA: TGCGCCAGCAGCTTGGCAGGGCTGGAGGGCTACACCTTC
CDR3: CASSLAGLEGYTF
V: TRBV5-1
D: -
size: -
J: TRBJ1-2

DNA: TGTGCCAGCAGCTTGGGAAGGGACAACTCCTACGAGCAGTACTTC
CDR3: CASSLGRDNSYEQYF
V: TRBV5-4
D: -
size: -
J: TRBJ2-7